The 22 T cell receptor beta chains below all came from one sample that was sequenced in a study of post-analysis software for immune sequencing data. The study, taken as a whole, reports: In patients, TRBV5-6, TRBV5-1 and TRBV20-1 belonged to 4 or 5 TRBV segments found more frequently than in controls.

The antigens of these receptors remain unknown. Researchers reported that TCR beta cDNA libraries carried unique molecular identifiers. TCRdb re-derived calls from the PCR reads in MiXCR, one entry per CDR3 protein. The data show roughly 700,000 distinct CDR3 sequences, with just under 30% seen just once and around 0.6% held by the top ten. The sequenced sample consisted of blood. The receptor source for this set is a girl aged 5-17 years with multiple sclerosis.

This sequence joins TRBV9 and TRBJ2-1, with 12 bases identical to TRBD2. CDR1 is SGDLS and CDR2 is YYNGEE in the germline V gene. V was pared by 4 bases and J by 0 bases, with 14 bases of the junction left unmatched. CDR3 length: 20 residues. The CDR3 region has the DNA TGTGCCAGCAGCCCGAAGAGGGGTGCTAGCGGGAGGGGCTCCTACAATGAGCAGTTCTTC. Translation: CASSPKRGASGRGSYNEQFF.

The CDR3 coding sequence is TGTGCCAGCAGCCCCATGCCCTCTACCTACGAGCAGTACTTC. It yields the protein CASSPMPSTYEQYF. The chain couples TRBV7-8 to TRBJ2-7; D unclear. Germline-derived CDR1 and CDR2 are SGHVS and FQNEAQ. The CDR3 runs to 14 residues. Trimming took 5 bases from V and 2 from J, leaving 13 bases between them. Full variable domain (missing parts from reference TRBV7-8 and TRBJ2-7): GAGVSQSPRYKVAKRGQDVALRCDPISGHVSLFWYQQALGQGPEFLTYFQNEAQLDKSGLPSDRFFAERPEGSVSTLKIQRTQQEDSAVYLCASSPMPSTYEQYFGPGTRLTVT.

This clonotype was recorded a few times. V gene TRBV9 combines with J gene TRBJ2-7, with D uncertain. This CDR3 is built from 16 residues. Germline-derived CDR1 and CDR2 are SGDLS and YYNGEE. Trimming took 0 bases from V and 0 from J, leaving 13 bases between them. CDR3 region: CASSVASGSPSYEQYF. The CDR3 region has the DNA TGTGCCAGCAGCGTAGCCTCGGGTAGCCCCTCCTACGAGCAGTACTTC.

Concerning this clonotype: Given the absence of the conserved phenylalanine or tryptophan at the CDR3 end, a read error is likely. The chain is built from TRBV6-5 and TRBJ1-1; 9 bases map to TRBD1. CDR3 length: 14 residues. Germline values: CDR1 MNHEY, CDR2 SVGAGI. J lost 4 bases, V lost 0 bases, and 0 bases had no gene match. CDR3 coding DNA: TGTGCCAGCAGTTACTCGACAGGGGGCACTGAAGCTTTCGTT. It translates to CASSYSTGGTEAFV.

V gene TRBV5-1 combines with J gene TRBJ2-1; TRBD1 might be the D (5 bases). V lost 2 bases to trimming and J lost 7 bases, with 16 bases between them. Germline-derived CDR1 and CDR2 are SGHRS and YFSETQ. The CDR3 runs 15 residues. The DNA of the CDR3 is TGCGCCAGCAGCTTAAAAGGGGCAAGGGAAAATGAGCAGTTCTTC. Translation gives CASSLKGARENEQFF. Together with reference TRBV5-1 and TRBJ2-1, the CDR3 gives the full variable domain: KAGVTQTPRYLIKTRGQQVTLSCSPISGHRSVSWYQQTPGQGLQFLFEYFSETQRNKGNFPGRFSGRQFSNSRSEMNVSTLELGDSALYLCASSLKGARENEQFFGPGTRLTVL.

The V and J genes are TRBV4-3 and TRBJ2-3; D uncertain. Trimming cost V 1 base and J 7 bases, with 9 bases left between them. The CDR3 has 13 amino acids. The germline V gene has CDR1 LGHNA and CDR2 YSLEER. The CDR3 loop is CASSQARRNTQYF. The CDR3 nucleotides are TGCGCCAGCAGCCAAGCCAGGCGCAATACGCAGTATTTT.

This rearrangement joins TRBV28 to TRBJ2-1; D possibly corresponds to TRBD2 (6 bases). The V and J ends lost 4 bases and 4 bases respectively, with 20 bases between them. Germline lookup yields CDR1 MDHEN and CDR2 SYDVKM. This CDR3 spans 17 amino acids. The CDR3, as DNA: TGTGCCAGCAGTTCCCCCTTCGGGAGAGACCTTTACAATGAGCAGTTCTTC. It encodes CASSSPFGRDLYNEQFF.

The chain has TRBV29-1 and TRBJ2-1; D gene ambiguous. CDR1 is SQVTM, CDR2 ANQGSEA, per germline. V was shortened by 7 bases and J by 0 bases, with 13 bases between the two germline ends. The CDR3 covers 14 residues. CDR3 sequence reads: CSAGRLNSYNEQFF. The CDR3 nucleotides are TGCAGCGCCGGAAGGCTAAACTCCTACAATGAGCAGTTCTTC.

This clonotype was seen a handful of times. The chain links TRBV9 to TRBJ2-4; no reliable D call. The CDR3 loop spans 13 amino acids. In germline, CDR1 is SGDLS, CDR2 YYNGEE. Trimming removed 0 bases from V and 9 bases from J, with 10 bases in between. Here the CDR3 reads CASSVGGIGIQYF. Written as DNA, the CDR3 is TGTGCCAGCAGCGTAGGGGGAATCGGCATTCAGTACTTC.

The chain couples TRBV2 to TRBJ1-2; the D gene is possibly TRBD1 (5 bases). Per the germline V gene, CDR1 is SNHLY and CDR2 is FYNNEI. V was shortened by 3 bases and J by 4 bases, with 12 bases between the two germline ends. CDR3 length equals 14 residues. CDR3 coding DNA: TGTGCCAGCAGTGAGGGGCAGGCCCTCTATGGCTACACCTTC. Protein product: CASSEGQALYGYTF. Together with reference TRBV2 and TRBJ1-2, the CDR3 gives the full variable domain: EPEVTQTPSHQVTQMGQEVILRCVPISNHLYFYWYRQILGQKVEFLVSFYNNEISEKSEIFDDQFSVERPDGSNFTLKIRSTKLEDSAMYFCASSEGQALYGYTFGSGTRLTVV.

This clonotype was seen only a few times. This chain uses TRBV7-9 with TRBJ2-1; 12 bases agree with TRBD2. CDR1 and CDR2 from the germline V gene are SEHNR and FQNEAQ (reference sequence). CDR3 length: 17 amino acids. The junction had 9 bases not matched to a gene; V was cut back by 3 bases and J by 6 bases. The CDR3 sequence is CASSLPKSSGGGNEQFF. The CDR3 nucleotides read TGTGCCAGCAGCTTGCCGAAGTCTAGCGGGGGGGGCAATGAGCAGTTCTTC.

J is TRBJ1-2 and V is TRBV5-1, with D possibly being TRBD1 (6 bases). The CDR3 extends over 13 amino acids. Germline CDR1 reads SGHRS; CDR2 reads YFSETQ. Trimming pared 0 bases from V and 7 bases from J, leaving 10 bases between. The CDR3 DNA sequence: TGCGCCAGCAGCTTGGCCGGACAGTCTGGCTACACCTTC. Amino acid sequence: CASSLAGQSGYTF.

The gene calls are TRBV12-3 or TRBV12-4 and TRBJ1-5, with a possible D match to TRBD1 (5 bases). Trimming pared 5 bases from V and 0 bases from J, leaving 11 bases between. The CDR3 spans 15 residues. As DNA, the CDR3 is TGTGCCAGCAGTGTAACAGGATCTAGCAATCAGCCCCAGCATTTT. Amino acids: CASSVTGSSNQPQHF.

For this clonotype: The junction differs from germline at one of its ends, possibly a read error. The J gene is TRBJ2-5, the V gene TRBV15; maybe TRBD2 (5 bases). CDR3 size: 13 residues. Germline V CDR1 and CDR2: LNHNV, YYDKDF (reference sequence). The CDR3 nucleotides are TGTGCCGCCAGCAGCGGCCCAATGGAGACCCAGTACTTC. It is translated as CAASSGPMETQYF.

The V call is TRBV7-2, the J call TRBJ2-3, with D perhaps matching TRBD1 (6 bases). This CDR3 is 14 amino acids long. Trimming shortened V by 4 bases and J by 5 bases, and 13 bases separated the two germline ends. In germline, CDR1 is SGHTA, CDR2 FQGNSA. Here the CDR3 DNA reads TGTGCCAGCAGCTCCAGGGGTTTGGGAGATACGCAGTATTTT. As protein: CASSSRGLGDTQYF.

This clonotype has just a few counts. This chain joins TRBV3-1 and TRBJ2-1; D not resolved. Trimming left V 0 bases short and J 6 bases short, with 9 bases between. From germline, CDR1 is LGHDT and CDR2 YNNKEL (reference sequence). The CDR3 contains 14 residues. This CDR3 is CASSQDTFFNEQFF. CDR3 nucleotide sequence: TGTGCCAGCAGCCAAGATACCTTCTTCAATGAGCAGTTCTTC.

The chain carries TRBV3-1 and TRBJ2-1; 11 nucleotides match TRBD2. Germline V CDR1 and CDR2: LGHDT, YNNKEL (reference sequence). The CDR3 is 16 amino acids. J was trimmed by 7 bases and V by 0 bases; bases with no gene match: 5. CDR3 amino acids: CASSQDLRLAGNEQFF. The CDR3 region has the DNA TGTGCCAGCAGCCAAGATCTGCGACTAGCGGGAAATGAGCAGTTCTTC.

For this clonotype: Its ends do not fully match the called genes, so a read error is possible. This chain connects TRBV5-1 to TRBJ1-2, with 10 bases that match TRBD1. Germline CDR1 reads SGHRS; CDR2 reads YFSETQ. This CDR3 comprises 14 residues. The CDR3 region is CASSLGDRGYDYTF. In DNA, the CDR3 is TGCGCCAGCAGCTTGGGGGACAGGGGCTATGACTACACCTTC.

The rearrangement links TRBV20-1 to TRBJ1-1; tentatively, D is TRBD1 (6 bases). Trimming removed 2 bases at V and 5 bases at J, with 24 bases between. This CDR3 is built from 17 residues. CDR1 and CDR2 (germline): DFQATT, SNEGSKA (reference sequence). DNA of the CDR3: TGCAGTGCTAGAACCCCTAGGTTTGGGGGGCAGAAGACTGAAGCTTTCTTT. Protein product: CSARTPRFGGQKTEAFF.

The gene calls are TRBV7-2 and TRBJ2-2, with TRBD2 matching over 9 bases. Germline loops: CDR1 SGHTA, CDR2 FQGNSA. This CDR3 contains 16 residues. Trimming took 4 bases from V and 0 from J; bases not matched to a gene: 3. CDR3 coding DNA: TGTGCCAGCAGCTCACGACTAGCGGCGAACACCGGGGAGCTGTTTTTT. Protein sequence: CASSSRLAANTGELFF.

The rearrangement uses TRBV20-1 and TRBJ2-1; 10 positions match TRBD1. The CDR3 is 15 amino acids. Germline V gene lookup returns CDR1 DFQATT and CDR2 SNEGSKA (reference sequence). J lost 8 bases, V lost 6 bases, and 13 bases had no gene match. In nucleotides, the CDR3 is TGCAGTGCCACGAAACCCGGGACAGGGGACCATGAGCAGTTCTTC. Its translation: CSATKPGTGDHEQFF.

The rearrangement joins TRBV12-3 or TRBV12-4 to TRBJ2-3, with unresolved D. The CDR3 spans 16 residues. The V gene lost 5 bases and the J gene lost 4 bases, with 19 bases spanning the gap. CDR3 DNA sequence: TGTGCCAGCAGTCCCCCCGGTCCCGCCCAGGCAGATACGCAGTATTTT. This sequence encodes CASSPPGPAQADTQYF.